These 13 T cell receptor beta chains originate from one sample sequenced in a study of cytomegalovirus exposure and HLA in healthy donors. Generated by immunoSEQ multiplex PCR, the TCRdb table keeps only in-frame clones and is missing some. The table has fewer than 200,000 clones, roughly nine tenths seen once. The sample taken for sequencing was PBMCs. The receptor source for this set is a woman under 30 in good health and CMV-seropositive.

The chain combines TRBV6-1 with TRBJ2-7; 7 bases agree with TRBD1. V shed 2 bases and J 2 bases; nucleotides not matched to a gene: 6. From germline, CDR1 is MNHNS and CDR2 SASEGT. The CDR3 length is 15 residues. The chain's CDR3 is CASSELGTAPYEQYF. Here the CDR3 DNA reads TGTGCCAGCAGTGAATTGGGGACAGCCCCCTACGAGCAGTACTTC.

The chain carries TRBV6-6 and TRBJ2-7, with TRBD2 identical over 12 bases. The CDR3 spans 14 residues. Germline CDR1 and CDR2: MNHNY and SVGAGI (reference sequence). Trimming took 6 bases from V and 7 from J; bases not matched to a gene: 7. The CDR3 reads CASRASGRAEEQYF. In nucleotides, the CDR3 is TGTGCCAGCAGGGCTAGCGGGAGGGCCGAAGAGCAGTACTTC.

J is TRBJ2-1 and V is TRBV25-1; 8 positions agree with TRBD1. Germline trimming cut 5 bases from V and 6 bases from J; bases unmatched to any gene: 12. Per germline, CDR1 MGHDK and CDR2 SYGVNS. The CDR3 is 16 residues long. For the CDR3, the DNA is TGTGCCAGCAGTTCACAGGGGGTAGTGGTTAGCAATGAGCAGTTCTTC. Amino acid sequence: CASSSQGVVVSNEQFF.

CDR3 sequence (DNA): TGCAGCGTTGGGACAGGATTGAACACTGAAGCTTTCTTT. Protein product: CSVGTGLNTEAFF. The rearrangement uses TRBV29-1 and TRBJ1-1; 7 bases match TRBD1. CDR1 and CDR2 from the germline V gene are SQVTM and ANQGSEA. The CDR3 has 13 amino acids. Trimming took 4 bases from V and 0 from J; bases not matched to a gene: 2. Looking up the rest from reference TRBV29-1 and TRBJ1-1 gives the full variable domain: SAVISQKPSRDICQRGTSLTIQCQVDSQVTMMFWYRQQPGQSLTLIATANQGSEATYESGFVIDKFPISRPNLTFSTLTVSNMSPEDSSIYLCSVGTGLNTEAFFGQGTRLTVV.

The CDR3, as DNA: TGTGCCAGTACGACGGGGGAGCCCACTGGGGCCAACGTCCTGACTTTC. Its translation is CASTTGEPTGANVLTF. The gene calls are TRBV19 and TRBJ2-6; maybe TRBD2 (6 bases). From germline, CDR1 is LNHDA and CDR2 SQIVND (reference sequence). V was pared by 7 bases and J by 2 bases, with 15 bases between. The CDR3 runs to 16 residues.

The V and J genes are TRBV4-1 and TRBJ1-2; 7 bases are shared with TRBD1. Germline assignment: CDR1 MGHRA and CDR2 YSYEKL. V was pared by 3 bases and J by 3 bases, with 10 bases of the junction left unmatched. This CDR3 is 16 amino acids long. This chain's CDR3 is CASSQRTGANYYGYTF. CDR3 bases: TGCGCCAGCAGCCAGAGAACAGGGGCCAACTACTATGGCTACACCTTC.

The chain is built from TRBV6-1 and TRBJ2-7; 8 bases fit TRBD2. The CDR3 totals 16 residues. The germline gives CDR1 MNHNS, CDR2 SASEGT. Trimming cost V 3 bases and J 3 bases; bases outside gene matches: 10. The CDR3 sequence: CASSDRGGALYYEQYF. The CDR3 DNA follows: TGTGCCAGCAGTGACCGGGGGGGGGCTCTCTACTACGAGCAGTACTTC.

The CDR3 coding sequence is TGCGCCAGCAGCTTGGTTAGTAATGAAAAACTGTTTTTT. This encodes CASSLVSNEKLFF. The J gene is TRBJ1-4, the V gene TRBV5-1; D gene ambiguous. The germline CDR1 and CDR2 sequences are SGHRS and YFSETQ. V was cut by 0 bases and J by 4 bases, with 4 bases left in between. The CDR3 runs 13 residues.

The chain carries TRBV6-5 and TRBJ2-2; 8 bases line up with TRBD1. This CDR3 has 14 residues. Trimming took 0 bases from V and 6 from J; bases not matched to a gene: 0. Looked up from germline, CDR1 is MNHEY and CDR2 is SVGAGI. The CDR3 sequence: CASSYSRGPGELFF. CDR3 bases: TGTGCCAGCAGTTACTCCAGGGGGCCCGGGGAGCTGTTTTTT.

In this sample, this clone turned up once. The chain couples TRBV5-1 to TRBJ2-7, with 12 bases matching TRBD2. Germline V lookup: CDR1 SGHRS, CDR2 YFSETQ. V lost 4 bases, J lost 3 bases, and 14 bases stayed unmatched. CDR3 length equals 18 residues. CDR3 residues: CASSRMTHPSGGDYEQYF. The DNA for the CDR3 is TGCGCCAGCAGCCGGATGACTCATCCTAGCGGGGGGGACTACGAGCAGTACTTC.

Here the CDR3 reads CASSLAGGDQYNEQFF. In nucleotides, the CDR3 is TGCGCCAGCAGCTTGGCTGGGGGCGATCAATACAATGAGCAGTTCTTC. The chain is built from TRBV5-1 and TRBJ2-1, with D tentatively TRBD1 (6 bases). Deletions cut 0 bases from V and 4 bases from J, with 14 bases between. Germline assignment: CDR1 SGHRS and CDR2 YFSETQ. The CDR3 consists of 16 residues.

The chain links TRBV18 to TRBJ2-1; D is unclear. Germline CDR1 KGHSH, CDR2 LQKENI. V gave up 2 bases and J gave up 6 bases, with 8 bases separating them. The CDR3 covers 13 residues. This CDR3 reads CASSPGLRNEQFF. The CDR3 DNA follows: TGTGCCAGCTCACCAGGGCTCCGCAATGAGCAGTTCTTC. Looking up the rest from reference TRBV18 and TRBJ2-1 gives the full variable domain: NAGVMQNPRHLVRRRGQEARLRCSPMKGHSHVYWYRQLPEEGLKFMVYLQKENIIDESGMPKERFSAEFPKEGPSILRIQQVVRGDSAAYFCASSPGLRNEQFFGPGTRLTVL.

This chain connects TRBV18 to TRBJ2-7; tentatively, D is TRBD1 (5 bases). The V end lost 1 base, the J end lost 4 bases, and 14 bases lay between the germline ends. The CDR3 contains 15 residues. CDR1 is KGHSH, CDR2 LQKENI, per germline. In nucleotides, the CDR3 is TGTGCCAGCTCACCACTTCGAGCAGGGATTTACGAGCAGTACTTC. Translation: CASSPLRAGIYEQYF.